These 29 T cell receptor beta chains originate from one sample sequenced in a study of T cell changes during pregnancy in multiple sclerosis. Sequenced by immunoSEQ multiplex PCR; TCRdb stores in-frame clones only, minus some. Of 35,000 to 45,000 clones in the sample, roughly 91% were seen once. The sample here was CD4+ T cells from peripheral blood mononuclear cells, taken in the second trimester of pregnancy. The receptor set was obtained from a female donor in good health, enrolled as a control in a pregnancy study.

This chain links TRBV2 with TRBJ2-2; 10 nucleotides agree with TRBD2. The germline CDR1 and CDR2 sequences are SNHLY and FYNNEI. The junction had 11 bases not matched to a gene; V was cut back by 8 bases and J by 8 bases. CDR3 length equals 15 residues. Here the CDR3 DNA reads TGTGCCAGCGGCGTAGCGGGAGGACAAATAGGGGAGCTGTTTTTT. Its protein product is CASGVAGGQIGELFF. The full variable domain, in which reference TRBV2 and TRBJ2-2 provide the parts outside the CDR3, is EPEVTQTPSHQVTQMGQEVILRCVPISNHLYFYWYRQILGQKVEFLVSFYNNEISEKSEIFDDQFSVERPDGSNFTLKIRSTKLEDSAMYFCASGVAGGQIGELFFGEGSRLTVL.

This sequence joins TRBV7-9 and TRBJ1-4, with D perhaps matching TRBD1 (5 bases). The CDR3 consists of 15 residues. Germline assignment: CDR1 SEHNR and CDR2 FQNEAQ (reference sequence). The germline V and J ends were trimmed by 7 bases and 3 bases, with 15 bases remaining between them. The CDR3 spells CASIRRGVPNEKLFF. The CDR3, as DNA: TGTGCCAGCATCAGGAGGGGCGTACCTAATGAAAAACTGTTTTTT.

The chain recombines TRBV19 with TRBJ2-5, with TRBD1 as a possible D gene (7 bases). CDR1 and CDR2 from the germline V gene are LNHDA and SQIVND (reference sequence). The CDR3 runs 14 residues. V was clipped by 1 base and J by 6 bases, with 12 bases between them. The CDR3 DNA is TGTGCCAGTAGTATAGGCGGGGACAGACAGACCCAGTACTTC. Translated, it gives CASSIGGDRQTQYF. Filled out from reference TRBV19 and TRBJ2-5, the complete variable domain reads DGGITQSPKYLFRKEGQNVTLSCEQNLNHDAMYWYRQDPGQGLRLIYYSQIVNDFQKGDIAEGYSVSREKKESFPLTVTSAQKNPTAFYLCASSIGGDRQTQYFGPGTRLLVL.

The chain carries TRBV6-5 and TRBJ1-1; 7 bases are shared with TRBD1. Germline trimming cut 2 bases from V and 11 bases from J; bases unmatched to any gene: 2. The CDR3 loop spans 11 amino acids. The germline gives CDR1 MNHEY, CDR2 SVGAGI. The CDR3 sequence: CASSYPGGAFF. DNA of the CDR3: TGTGCCAGCAGTTACCCAGGGGGGGCTTTCTTT.

V and J are TRBV18 and TRBJ1-4; no reliable D call. This CDR3 spans 14 amino acids. V lost 6 bases and J lost 6, with 14 bases in between. Germline CDR1 reads KGHSH; CDR2 reads LQKENI. CDR3 sequence reads: CASSRPYRDEKLFF. In DNA form, the CDR3 reads TGTGCCAGCTCTCGGCCCTACCGGGATGAAAAACTGTTTTTT.

This chain uses TRBV28 with TRBJ2-1, with D possibly TRBD2 on 6 matching bases. The CDR3 extends over 16 amino acids. Trimming pared 1 base from V and 0 bases from J, leaving 10 bases between. Per the germline V gene, CDR1 is MDHEN and CDR2 is SYDVKM. CDR3 protein: CASSLYGRGSYNEQFF. CDR3 coding DNA: TGTGCCAGCAGTTTATACGGGCGGGGCTCCTACAATGAGCAGTTCTTC.

This clone appeared once. This CDR3 reads CASSQLTGTYGYTF. In nucleotides, the CDR3 is TGTGCCAGCAGCCAGCTGACAGGGACCTATGGCTACACCTTC. This chain links TRBV6-5 with TRBJ1-2; 7 bases match TRBD1. J gave up 4 bases and V 6 bases, and 8 bases lay outside the gene matches. Per the germline V gene, CDR1 is MNHEY and CDR2 is SVGAGI. This CDR3 spans 14 amino acids.

This chain uses TRBV11-1 with TRBJ2-2; TRBD2 matches 7 bases. The trim removed 5 bases at V and 2 bases at J, leaving 11 bases unmatched. This CDR3 spans 17 amino acids. Looked up from germline, CDR1 is SGHAT and CDR2 is FQDESV (reference sequence). In nucleotides, the CDR3 is TGTGCCAGCAGCCCAAGGACTAGTTTGGCCAACACCGGGGAGCTGTTTTTT. This translates into CASSPRTSLANTGELFF.

The J gene is TRBJ1-4, the V gene TRBV18; D might be TRBD1 (5 bases). The V gene lost 2 bases and the J gene lost 1 base, with 11 bases spanning the gap. Germline V CDR1 and CDR2: KGHSH, LQKENI. This CDR3 is built from 16 residues. The CDR3 protein is CASSPTQGGTNEKLFF. DNA for the CDR3: TGTGCCAGCTCACCAACCCAGGGCGGAACTAATGAAAAACTGTTTTTT.

This clone was detected only once. V is TRBV23-1 and J is TRBJ1-5; 7 bases map to TRBD1. TRBV23-1 is known as an ORF, though its function is uncertain. Trimming cost V 3 bases and J 2 bases; bases outside gene matches: 4. The CDR3 sequence is 15 residues long. The CDR3 spells CASSHSGTGNQPQHF. CDR3 DNA sequence: TGCGCCAGCAGTCATTCCGGGACAGGCAATCAGCCCCAGCATTTT.

The chain carries TRBV10-3 and TRBJ2-7; 9 nucleotides line up with TRBD2. Germline trimming cut 8 bases from V and 6 bases from J; bases unmatched to any gene: 11. This CDR3 is 14 amino acids long. Germline V CDR1 and CDR2: ENHRY, SYGVKD. The chain's CDR3 is CAIGPGLAYLEQYF. The CDR3 DNA follows: TGTGCCATCGGGCCGGGACTAGCTTACCTCGAGCAGTACTTC.

The genes are TRBV5-5 and TRBJ1-2; 7 bases fit TRBD1. The J segment lost 4 bases and the V segment lost 4 bases, leaving 10 bases of the junction unmatched. This CDR3 has 15 residues. Germline V gives CDR1 SGHKS, CDR2 YYEKEE (reference sequence). CDR3 sequence: CASSGLRQGLYGYTF. CDR3 in DNA: TGTGCCAGCAGCGGTCTAAGACAGGGTCTCTATGGCTACACCTTC.

The rearrangement joins TRBV11-3 to TRBJ2-1; TRBD2 matches at 16 bases. After removal of 3 bases from V and 12 bases from J, the junction contained 14 bases not matched to a gene. Germline V gene data show CDR1 as SGHNT and CDR2 as YENEEA. The CDR3 totals 18 residues. In nucleotides, the CDR3 is TGTGCCAGCAGCTTTGGGGATGGGACTAGCGGGGGGGCCCATCCGCAGTTCTTC. As protein: CASSFGDGTSGGAHPQFF.

The V and J genes are TRBV7-9 and TRBJ2-3, with TRBD2 as a possible D gene (5 bases). This CDR3 has 16 residues. The germline V gene has CDR1 SEHNR and CDR2 FQNEAQ (reference sequence). The V and J ends lost 5 bases and 5 bases respectively, with 20 bases between them. CDR3 bases: TGTGCCAGCAGCCCCCCTCGGAGCAGAAGCGGAGATACGCAGTATTTT. Residues: CASSPPRSRSGDTQYF.

The chain joins TRBV11-2 to TRBJ2-7; 11 bases map to TRBD2. Trimming at V came to 4 bases and at J to 4 bases, leaving 3 bases not matched to a gene. The CDR3 spans 14 residues. CDR1 is SGHAT and CDR2 is FQNNGV in the germline V gene. The CDR3 sequence is CASSSLAGVYEQYF. DNA for the CDR3: TGTGCCAGCAGCTCACTAGCGGGGGTGTACGAGCAGTACTTC.

This clone was observed a few times. The chain couples TRBV11-2 to TRBJ1-6, with D maybe TRBD1 (5 bases). Germline V gene lookup returns CDR1 SGHAT and CDR2 FQNNGV. The CDR3 runs to 14 residues. Trimming shortened V by 2 bases and J by 6 bases, and 8 bases separated the two germline ends. CDR3 region: CASSLWQGNSPLHF. The CDR3, as DNA: TGTGCCAGCAGCTTATGGCAGGGTAATTCACCCCTCCACTTT.

The genes are TRBV25-1 and TRBJ2-7; 8 bases line up with TRBD1. V lost 6 bases to trimming and J lost 7 bases; unmatched junction nucleotides: 8. Germline values: CDR1 MGHDK, CDR2 SYGVNS. The CDR3 sequence is 13 residues long. This chain's CDR3 is CASRPTGVGEQYF. CDR3 bases: TGTGCCAGCAGACCGACAGGGGTGGGAGAGCAGTACTTC.

The gene calls are TRBV30 and TRBJ2-1, with a tentative D call TRBD1 (5 bases). This CDR3 has 13 residues. Germline V gene data show CDR1 as GTSNPN and CDR2 as SVGIG (reference sequence). V gave up 3 bases and J gave up 5 bases, with 11 bases separating them. For the CDR3, the DNA is TGTGCCTGGAGCGATGGGGCAGACAATGAGCAGTTCTTC. Protein: CAWSDGADNEQFF.

V usage is TRBV9 and J usage is TRBJ2-3, with a weak D call TRBD1 (5 bases). CDR3 size: 13 residues. Per the germline V gene, CDR1 is SGDLS and CDR2 is YYNGEE. V shed 4 bases and J shed 2 bases, with 8 bases lying between them. DNA for the CDR3: TGTGCCAGCAGCTCACAGGACACAGATACGCAGTATTTT. It is translated as CASSSQDTDTQYF.

The chain couples TRBV11-3 to TRBJ2-3; TRBD1 aligns across 10 bases. CDR3 size: 17 residues. Germline trimming cut 5 bases from V and 1 base from J; bases unmatched to any gene: 9. CDR1 is SGHNT and CDR2 is YENEEA in the germline V gene. The CDR3 DNA is TGTGCCAGCAGCGGTAGATCCGGGACAGGGGGCACAGATACGCAGTATTTT. Protein: CASSGRSGTGGTDTQYF.

The chain recombines TRBV7-2 with TRBJ1-3; D remains ambiguous. The CDR3 is made up of 14 amino acids. Per the germline V gene, CDR1 is SGHTA and CDR2 is FQGNSA. The ends were cut back, 5 bases at V and 1 base at J, with 9 bases in the middle. CDR3 region: CASSPGLSGNTIYF. The DNA for the CDR3 is TGTGCCAGCAGCCCCGGGTTATCTGGAAACACCATATATTTT. The full variable domain, rest sourced from reference TRBV7-2 and TRBJ1-3, is GAGVSQSPSNKVTEKGKDVELRCDPISGHTALYWYRQSLGQGLEFLIYFQGNSAPDKSGLPSDRFSAERTGGSVSTLTIQRTQQEDSAVYLCASSPGLSGNTIYFGEGSWLTVV.

The chain uses TRBV19 and TRBJ1-1, with unresolved D. Trimming removed 3 bases at V and 0 bases at J, with 11 bases between. This CDR3 contains 15 residues. Germline values: CDR1 LNHDA, CDR2 SQIVND (reference sequence). The CDR3 coding sequence is TGTGCCAGTAGTATCGCGGGGATCATGAACACTGAAGCTTTCTTT. It specifies CASSIAGIMNTEAFF.

The CDR3 DNA reads TGTGCCAGCCGGTGGACAGAGAACACTGAAGCTTTCTTT. It yields the protein CASRWTENTEAFF. The chain links TRBV27 to TRBJ1-1; D might be TRBD1 (6 bases). The V gene's germline CDR1 is MNHEY and CDR2 SMNVEV (reference sequence). The CDR3 has 13 residues. Trimming removed 8 bases at V and 1 base at J, with 11 bases between.

The chain links TRBV11-2 to TRBJ2-5; D ambiguous. The CDR3 extends over 12 amino acids. Germline V gene data show CDR1 as SGHAT and CDR2 as FQNNGV. Trimming cost V 5 bases and J 7 bases, with 11 bases left between them. CDR3 sequence (DNA): TGTGCCAGCAGCCCCTACCCAGGGACCCAGTACTTC. Protein product: CASSPYPGTQYF.

The CDR3 is CASSTGQASRNYGYTF. In nucleotides, the CDR3 is TGTGCCAGCAGCACGGGACAGGCATCCAGAAACTATGGCTACACCTTC. This chain links TRBV9 with TRBJ1-2; TRBD1 aligns across 8 bases. This CDR3 spans 16 amino acids. Trimming took 4 bases from V and 2 from J; bases not matched to a gene: 10. Per germline, CDR1 SGDLS and CDR2 YYNGEE.

This sequence joins TRBV6-5 and TRBJ2-5, with 9 nucleotides matching TRBD2. This CDR3 contains 13 residues. The germline CDR1 and CDR2 sequences are MNHEY and SVGAGI. The junction had 6 bases not matched to a gene; V was cut back by 7 bases and J by 6 bases. CDR3 residues: CASTEAGGKTQYF. Written as DNA, the CDR3 is TGTGCCAGCACAGAAGCGGGAGGTAAGACCCAGTACTTC.

This sequence joins TRBV6-1 and TRBJ1-1; 7 bases map to TRBD1. The V and J ends lost 6 bases and 11 bases, in that order; junction bases with no gene match: 9. Germline V gene lookup returns CDR1 MNHNS and CDR2 SASEGT. The CDR3 extends over 12 amino acids. The CDR3 DNA reads TGTGCCAGCAGAGAGGGCACAGGGGAGGCTTTCTTT. This sequence encodes CASREGTGEAFF.

In this sample, this clone turned up once. The chain carries TRBV30 and TRBJ1-6, with 8 bases aligning to TRBD1. The CDR3 length is 15 residues. CDR1 and CDR2 (germline): GTSNPN, SVGIG (reference sequence). V lost 5 bases and J lost 2; bases outside the gene matches: 5. The CDR3 sequence is CAWGPGGAYNSPLHF. The CDR3 nucleotides are TGTGCCTGGGGACCAGGGGGCGCCTATAATTCACCCCTCCACTTT.

V usage is TRBV13 and J usage is TRBJ1-3; TRBD1 matches 10 bases. The junction had 10 bases not matched to a gene; V was cut back by 5 bases and J by 3 bases. Per germline, CDR1 PRHDT and CDR2 FYEKMQ (reference sequence). This CDR3 comprises 17 residues. The CDR3 is CASSAFRDRGYGNTIYF. The CDR3 nucleotides are TGTGCCAGCAGCGCGTTCCGGGACAGGGGATATGGAAACACCATATATTTT.